This section outlines one T cell receptor (beta chain) sequence together with its context. Its antigen is not identified. The sample originates from a study of T-cell memory formation after mild COVID-19. Study as a whole: TCR clusters largely stayed donor specific.

TCR alpha and TCR beta cDNA libraries carrying sample barcodes and UMIs came from 5'RACE with constant-segment primers. TCRdb passed the 5' RACE reads through MiXCR, listing each CDR3 protein once. The data show 150,000 to 200,000 distinct CDR3 sequences, 16% seen once. The study, taken as a whole, reports: The study detected some responding clones in pre-infection memory, suggesting cross-reactive memory joined. Clones that contracted clustered mainly in CM and EM if CD4+ and in EMRA if CD8+.

CDR3 length: 13 residues. Trimming cost V 4 bases and J 5 bases, with 10 bases left between them. The V gene's germline CDR1 is SGHRS and CDR2 YFSETQ. Sample: PBMCs or a T cell subset sorted from them (not recorded which). The chain combines TRBV5-1 with TRBJ2-1; D gene ambiguous. This sequence was found in an adult woman who had mild COVID-19 (a few samples of this study predate the infection). Cell type and time point are not known. The CDR3: CASSPLPDNEQFF. The CDR3 nucleotides read TGCGCCAGCAGCCCGCTACCCGACAATGAGCAGTTCTTC.